The clone carrying this T cell receptor beta chain was detected only once. Deletions cut 3 bases from V and 9 bases from J, with 9 bases between. There are 12 residues in the CDR3. Looked up from germline, CDR1 is LNHDA and CDR2 is SQIVND (reference sequence). Cells designated naive CD8 were CD45RO-negative and were positively selected for CCR7, with terminally differentiated effector memory CD45RA+ cells excluded. This entry is derived from a study of shared clonotypes between healthy human individuals. Looking at the study overall: Donor composition was a couple of women and a few men, aged 18 to 49.

Once extracted for a subset, genomic DNA was divided evenly among several immunoSEQ plates. The data were produced by immunoSEQ multiplex PCR, yet TCRdb's version contains in-frame clones alone and is incomplete. Of about 2 million clones in the sample, about 95% were seen once. V usage is TRBV19 and J usage is TRBJ2-1, with no clear D. The sample was naive CD8+ T cells sorted from blood. This sequence was found in a man aged 18 to 29 in good health. The CDR3 DNA reads TGTGCCAGTAGTATCAACCGTATTGAGCAGTTCTTC. It encodes CASSINRIEQFF.